The present T cell receptor (beta chain) was sequenced within a study of cytomegalovirus exposure and HLA in healthy donors. Findings and limits, study-wide: The study designated 150 or so TCR beta chains cytomegalovirus-associated.

With regard to this clone: Its specificity is unknown.

Trimming shortened V by 2 bases and J by 5 bases, and 10 bases separated the two germline ends. Germline CDR1 SEHNR, CDR2 FQNEAQ (reference sequence). This CDR3 spans 13 amino acids. Amplification used 60 Vbeta primers and 13 Jbeta primers. The data were produced by immunoSEQ multiplex PCR, yet TCRdb's version contains in-frame clones alone and is incomplete. The sample holds about 130,000 clones, over 60% seen once. This chain joins TRBV7-9 and TRBJ2-7, with a tentative D call TRBD2 (6 bases). The specimen sequenced was PBMCs. The receptor comes from a human donor in good health. CDR3 DNA sequence: TGTGCCAGCAGCTTAAGTGCGGGAAACGAGCAGTACTTC. This gives the protein CASSLSAGNEQYF.